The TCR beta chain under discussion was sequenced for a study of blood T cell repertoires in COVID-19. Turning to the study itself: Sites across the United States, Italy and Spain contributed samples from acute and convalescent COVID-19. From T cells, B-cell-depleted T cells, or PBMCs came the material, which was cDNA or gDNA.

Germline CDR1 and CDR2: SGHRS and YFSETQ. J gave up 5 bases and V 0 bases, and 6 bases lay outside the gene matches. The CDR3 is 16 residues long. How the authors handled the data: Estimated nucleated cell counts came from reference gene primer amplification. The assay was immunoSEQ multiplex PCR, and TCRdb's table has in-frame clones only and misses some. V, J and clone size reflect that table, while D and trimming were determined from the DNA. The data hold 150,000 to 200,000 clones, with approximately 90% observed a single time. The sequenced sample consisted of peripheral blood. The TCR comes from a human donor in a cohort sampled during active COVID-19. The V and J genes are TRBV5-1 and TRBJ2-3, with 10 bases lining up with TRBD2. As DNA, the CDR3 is TGCGCCAGCAGCTTGGGGGTAGCGGGGGGCCTAGATACGCAGTATTTT. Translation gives CASSLGVAGGLDTQYF.